This section outlines one T cell receptor beta chain sequence together with its context. This entry is derived from a study of T cells in localized non-small cell lung cancer. The germline V and J ends were trimmed by 3 bases and 5 bases, with 7 bases remaining between them. This CDR3 contains 12 residues. Germline V gene sequence: CDR1 KGHSH, CDR2 LQKENI. The table came from immunoSEQ multiplex PCR; TCRdb's copy has only in-frame clones and leaves some out. The profile shows 45,000 to 60,000 clones, just over 85% of them singletons. V gene TRBV18 combines with J gene TRBJ2-5; D gene uncertain. The specimen was peripheral blood, collected before any cancer treatment. This clonotype was sampled from a woman aged 35 to 75 with stage I lung adenocarcinoma. In DNA, the CDR3 is TGTGCCAGCTCACCCGCCCGGGAGACCCAGTACTTC. Translation: CASSPARETQYF.